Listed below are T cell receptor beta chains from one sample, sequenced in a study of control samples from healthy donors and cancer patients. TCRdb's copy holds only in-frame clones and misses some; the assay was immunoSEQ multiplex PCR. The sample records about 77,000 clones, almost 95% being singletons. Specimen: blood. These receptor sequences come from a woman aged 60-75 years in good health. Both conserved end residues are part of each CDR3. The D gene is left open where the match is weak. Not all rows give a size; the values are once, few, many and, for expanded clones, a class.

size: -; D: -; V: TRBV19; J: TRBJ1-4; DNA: TGTGCCAGTAGGGGCAGCTTTAATGAAAAACTGTTTTTT; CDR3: CASRGSFNEKLFF
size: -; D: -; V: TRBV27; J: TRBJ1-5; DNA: TGTGCCAGCAGTCTACTACAGGGTAATCAGCCCCAGCATTTT; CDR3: CASSLLQGNQPQHF
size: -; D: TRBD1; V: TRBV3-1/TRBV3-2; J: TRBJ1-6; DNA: TGTGCCAGCAGCCAAGATTGGGGGACAGGCGGCGATTCACCCCTCCACTTT; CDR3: CASSQDWGTGGDSPLHF
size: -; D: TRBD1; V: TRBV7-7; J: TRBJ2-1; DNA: TGTGCTAGCAGCCCCGGGACAGGCTTCTACAATGAGCAGTTCTTC; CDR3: CASSPGTGFYNEQFF
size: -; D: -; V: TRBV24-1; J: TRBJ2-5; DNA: TGTGCCACCAGTGATAGTAGACAGGGAGGTGCCGAGACCCAGTACTTC; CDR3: CATSDSRQGGAETQYF
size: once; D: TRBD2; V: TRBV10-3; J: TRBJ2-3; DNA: TGTGCCATCAGCCAGCGGGAGGAGCAAGATACGCAGTATTTT; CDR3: CAISQREEQDTQYF
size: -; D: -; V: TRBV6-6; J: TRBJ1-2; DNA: TGTGCCAGCAGTTACAGGGGGGACACCAACTATGGCTACACCTTC; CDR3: CASSYRGDTNYGYTF
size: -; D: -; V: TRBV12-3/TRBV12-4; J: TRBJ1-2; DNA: TGTGCCAGCAGTTCGGGACGATGGGTTGGCTACACCTTC; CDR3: CASSSGRWVGYTF
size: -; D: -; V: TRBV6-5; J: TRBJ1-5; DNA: TGTGCCAGCAGTTACGGGTTGGGTCAGCCCCAGCATTTT; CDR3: CASSYGLGQPQHF
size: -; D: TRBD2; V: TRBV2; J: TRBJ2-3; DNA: TGTGCCAGCAGTGAATGGCTAGCGGGAGATACGCAGTATTTT; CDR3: CASSEWLAGDTQYF
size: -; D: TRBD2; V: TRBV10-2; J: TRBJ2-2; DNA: TGCGCCAGCAGGGGGAGACTAGCGGGACCCGGGGAGCTGTTTTTT; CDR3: CASRGRLAGPGELFF
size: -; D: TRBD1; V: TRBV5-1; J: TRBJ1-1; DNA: TGCGCCAGCAGCTTGGCCGCCCGGACAGGGGAAGCTTTCTTT; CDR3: CASSLAARTGEAFF
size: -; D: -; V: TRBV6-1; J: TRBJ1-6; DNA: TGTGCCAGCAGGGAACAACAGAGCTCCTATAATTCACCCCTCCACTTT; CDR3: CASREQQSSYNSPLHF
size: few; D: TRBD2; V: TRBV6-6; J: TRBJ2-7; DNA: TGTGCCAGCAGTTACTTGGGGCCCGCGGGAGAGCCGTACTTC; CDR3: CASSYLGPAGEPYF
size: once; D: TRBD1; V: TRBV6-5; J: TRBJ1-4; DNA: TGTGCCAGCAGTTACTCCGGGACAGGGTATGGTGAAAAACTGTTTTTT; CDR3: CASSYSGTGYGEKLFF
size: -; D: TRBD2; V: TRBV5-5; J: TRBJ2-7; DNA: TGTGCCAGCAGTTGGGCACCGCGGGAGGGACAGCGTATCTACGAGCAGTACTTC; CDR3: CASSWAPREGQRIYEQYF
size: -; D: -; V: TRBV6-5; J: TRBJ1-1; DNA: TGTGCCAGCAGTCCTCGGGGCACCATGAACACTGAAGCTTTCTTT; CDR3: CASSPRGTMNTEAFF
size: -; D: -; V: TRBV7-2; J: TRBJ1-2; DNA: TGTGCCAGCAGCTTATATAGGGGTATGAGGGATAACTATGGCTACACCTTC; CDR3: CASSLYRGMRDNYGYTF
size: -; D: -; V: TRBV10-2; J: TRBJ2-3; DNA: TGCGCCAGCAGTGAGTCTTCAGATACGCAGTATTTT; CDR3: CASSESSDTQYF
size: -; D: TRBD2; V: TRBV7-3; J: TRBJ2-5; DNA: TGTGCCAGCAGCTTACAGAGGACTAGCGGGAGTGAGACCCAGTACTTC; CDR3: CASSLQRTSGSETQYF
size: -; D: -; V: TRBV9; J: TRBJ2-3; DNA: TGTGCCAGCAGCGTAGTGGGGGTAAGGACAGATACGCAGTATTTT; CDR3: CASSVVGVRTDTQYF
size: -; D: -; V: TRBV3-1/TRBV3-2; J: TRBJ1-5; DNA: TGTGCCAGCAGCCTGACAGGTAGCAATCAGCCCCAGCATTTT; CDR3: CASSLTGSNQPQHF
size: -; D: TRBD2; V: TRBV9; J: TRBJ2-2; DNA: TGTGCCAGCAGCGTAGTAGAGCGGGGGAACACCGGGGAGCTGTTTTTT; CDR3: CASSVVERGNTGELFF
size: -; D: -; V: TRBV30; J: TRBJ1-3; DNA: TGTGCCTGGAGTGTACAATACCCTGGAAACACCATATATTTT; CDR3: CAWSVQYPGNTIYF
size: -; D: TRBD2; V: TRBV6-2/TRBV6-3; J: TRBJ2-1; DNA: TGTGCCAGCAGACCTACTAGCGGGAGGGCCCAATCCTACAATGAGCAGTTCTTC; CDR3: CASRPTSGRAQSYNEQFF
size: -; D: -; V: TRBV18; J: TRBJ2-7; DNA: TGTGCCAGCTCACTATATACCGGGAGCGACGAGCAGTACTTC; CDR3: CASSLYTGSDEQYF
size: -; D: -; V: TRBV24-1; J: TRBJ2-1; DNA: TGTGCCACCAGTGTTCCAGGGCAGGTCAATGAGCAGTTCTTC; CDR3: CATSVPGQVNEQFF
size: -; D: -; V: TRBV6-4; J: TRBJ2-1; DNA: TGTGCCAGCAGCGAAGACCTTGTCAATGAGCAGTTCTTC; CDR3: CASSEDLVNEQFF
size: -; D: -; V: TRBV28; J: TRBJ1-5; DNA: TGTGCCAGCAGTGCCACGTCCGGGACAAACTACAATCAGCCCCAGCATTTT; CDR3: CASSATSGTNYNQPQHF
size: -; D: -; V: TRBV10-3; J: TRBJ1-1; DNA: TGTGCCATCAGTGGAGACACTGAAGCTTTCTTT; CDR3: CAISGDTEAFF
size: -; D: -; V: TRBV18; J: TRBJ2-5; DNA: TGTGCCAGCTCACCTTTTACTAAGGAGACCCAGTACTTC; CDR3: CASSPFTKETQYF
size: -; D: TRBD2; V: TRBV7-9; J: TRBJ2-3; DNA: TGTGCCAGCAGCCCGGGACTATCCACAGATACGCAGTATTTT; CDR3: CASSPGLSTDTQYF
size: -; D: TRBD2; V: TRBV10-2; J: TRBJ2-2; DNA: TGCGCCAGCAGTGAGTCGGCGGGAGGGCCCCCCGGGGAGCTGTTTTTT; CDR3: CASSESAGGPPGELFF
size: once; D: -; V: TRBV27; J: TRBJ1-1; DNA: TGTGCCAGCAGTCGACGGGAGAACACTGAAGCTTTCTTT; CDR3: CASSRRENTEAFF
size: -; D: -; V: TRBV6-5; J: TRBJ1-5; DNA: TGTGCCAGCACATCGACCTTTAATCAGCCCCAGCATTTT; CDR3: CASTSTFNQPQHF
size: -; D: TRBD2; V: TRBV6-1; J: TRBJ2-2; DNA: TGTGCCAGCAGTGAAAGGAATAGCGGGGGTTTGAACACCGGGGAGCTGTTTTTT; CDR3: CASSERNSGGLNTGELFF
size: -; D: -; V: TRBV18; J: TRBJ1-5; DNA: TGTGCCAGCTCACAGTACCAGGATCAGCCCCAGCATTTT; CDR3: CASSQYQDQPQHF
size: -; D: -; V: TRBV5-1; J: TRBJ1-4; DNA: TGCGCCAGCAGCGCGAGTCGAACAGATGAAAAACTGTTTTTT; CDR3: CASSASRTDEKLFF
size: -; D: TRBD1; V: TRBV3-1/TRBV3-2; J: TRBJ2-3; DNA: TGTGCCAGCAGCCTAGGGACAGGGGGAGATACGCAGTATTTT; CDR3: CASSLGTGGDTQYF
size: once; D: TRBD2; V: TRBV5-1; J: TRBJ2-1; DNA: TGCGCCAGCAAAGGCGGGGGGATCTACAATGAGCAGTTCTTC; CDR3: CASKGGGIYNEQFF
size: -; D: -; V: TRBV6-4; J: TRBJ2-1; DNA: TGTGCCAGCAGTGTCGAGCAGGGGACCTACAATGAGCAGTTCTTC; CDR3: CASSVEQGTYNEQFF
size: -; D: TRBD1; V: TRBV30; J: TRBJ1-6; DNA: TGTGCCGGAAAAAACAGGGGGCGCGTTTCACCCCTCCACTTT; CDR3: CAGKNRGRVSPLHF
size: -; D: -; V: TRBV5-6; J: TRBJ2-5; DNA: TGTGCCAGCAGTGAAGTTAAGGGTCCAGAGACCCAGTACTTC; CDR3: CASSEVKGPETQYF
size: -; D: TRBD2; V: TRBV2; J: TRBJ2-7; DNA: TGTGCCAGCAGCCTTGAGGGACTAGTTTCCTACGAGCAGTACTTC; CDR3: CASSLEGLVSYEQYF
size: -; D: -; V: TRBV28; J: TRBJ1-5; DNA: TGTGCCAGCAGTTTATTGGCGGTAGGACTCCGGAAAAGGTCCCAGCATTTT; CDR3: CASSLLAVGLRKRSQHF
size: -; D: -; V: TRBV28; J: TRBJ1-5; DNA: TGTGCCAGCAACGGAGGGGGCAATCAGCCCCAGCATTTT; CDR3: CASNGGGNQPQHF
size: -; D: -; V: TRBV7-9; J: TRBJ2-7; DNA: TGTGCCAGCAGCTTTGGAGGGAGTGTTCCCGAGCAGTACTTC; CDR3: CASSFGGSVPEQYF
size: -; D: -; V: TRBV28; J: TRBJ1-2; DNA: TGTGCCAGCAGTCCTTCCCTCCCCGGGACATATGGCTACACCTTC; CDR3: CASSPSLPGTYGYTF
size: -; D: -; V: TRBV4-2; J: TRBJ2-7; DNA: TGTGCCAGCAGCCAAGAGTCCCGACGGGGAACCTACGAGCAGTACTTC; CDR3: CASSQESRRGTYEQYF
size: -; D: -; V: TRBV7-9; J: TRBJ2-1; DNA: TGTGCCAGCAGCTTGGGATTTCGCGAACCCCACAATGAGCAGTTCTTC; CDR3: CASSLGFREPHNEQFF
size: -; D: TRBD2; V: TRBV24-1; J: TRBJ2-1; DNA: TGTGCCACCAGTGATGTGACTAGCGGGAGTGTGGATGAGCAGTTCTTC; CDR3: CATSDVTSGSVDEQFF